This TCR beta chain originates from a study of PD-1 blockade in classical Hodgkin lymphoma. In germline, CDR1 is SQVTM, CDR2 ANQGSEA. The CDR3 spans 13 residues. Trimming shortened V by 7 bases and J by 1 base, and 13 bases separated the two germline ends. Some clones are missing from TCRdb's copy, which holds only in-frame ones; the method was immunoSEQ multiplex PCR. The sample has 7,000 to 8,500 clones, 78% seen once. Sample time point: newly diagnosed, previously untreated cHL patient sample. Newly diagnosed classical Hodgkin lymphoma PBMCs, still untreated, provided the comparison samples. The sequencing sample was made of peripheral blood mononuclear cells (PBMCs). J is TRBJ2-5 and V is TRBV29-1; tentatively, D is TRBD1 (6 bases). This TCR was sampled from a human donor with classical Hodgkin lymphoma. CDR3 nucleotide sequence: TGCAGCGCAGCCGGACAGCGCCAAGAGACCCAGTACTTC. Protein product: CSAAGQRQETQYF.